This TCR beta chain was recorded in a study of blood T cell repertoires in COVID-19. Study context: Whether acute or convalescent, the COVID-19 samples came from the United States, Italy and Spain. Sample material is recorded as cDNA or gDNA derived from T cells, B-cell-depleted T cells, or PBMCs.

Produced via immunoSEQ multiplex PCR; TCRdb's table is partial and in-frame only. Among a few hundred thousand clones listed, approximately 86% were seen once. V lost 6 bases and J lost 4, with 7 bases in between. The CDR3 covers 12 residues. The germline CDR1 and CDR2 sequences are MNHEY and SVGAGI. The clonotype originates from a man aged 25 to 45 with active or convalescent COVID-19. The chain employs TRBV6-5 and TRBJ2-1; D gene uncertain. The specimen was peripheral blood. The CDR3 sequence: CASSRDYNEQFF. CDR3 in DNA: TGTGCCAGCAGCCGAGATTACAATGAGCAGTTCTTC.